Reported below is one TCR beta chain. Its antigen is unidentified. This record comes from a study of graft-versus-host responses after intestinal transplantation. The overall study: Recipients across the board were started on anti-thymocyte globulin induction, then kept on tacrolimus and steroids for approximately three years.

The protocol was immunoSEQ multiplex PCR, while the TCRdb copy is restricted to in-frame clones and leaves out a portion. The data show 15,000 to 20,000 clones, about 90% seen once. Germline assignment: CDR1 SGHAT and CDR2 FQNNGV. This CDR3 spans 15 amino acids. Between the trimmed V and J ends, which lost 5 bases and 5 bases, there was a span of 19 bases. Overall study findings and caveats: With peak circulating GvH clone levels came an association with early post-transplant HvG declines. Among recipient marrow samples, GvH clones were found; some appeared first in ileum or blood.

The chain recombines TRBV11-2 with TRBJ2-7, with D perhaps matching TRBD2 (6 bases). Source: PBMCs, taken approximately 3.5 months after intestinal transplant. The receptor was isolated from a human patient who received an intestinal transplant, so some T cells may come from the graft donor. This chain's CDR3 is CASSPRLVSHDEQYF. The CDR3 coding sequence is TGTGCCAGCAGCCCACGACTAGTCTCCCACGACGAGCAGTACTTC.